The 15 T cell receptor beta chains in this list originate from one sample, sequenced in a study of shared clonotypes between healthy human individuals. TCRdb's table, derived via immunoSEQ multiplex PCR, lists solely in-frame clones and lacks some. In the table there are 450,000 to 500,000 clones, roughly four fifths of which are singletons. The sample comprised PBMCs. All receptors derive from a woman in her thirties or forties in good health. Some clones in this sample may be carry-over from other donors' samples.

This clone was picked up one time. The genes are TRBV10-3 and TRBJ2-5; tentatively, D is TRBD1 (5 bases). This CDR3 is built from 14 residues. The V gene's germline CDR1 is ENHRY and CDR2 SYGVKD. Trimming removed 10 bases at V and 2 bases at J, with 17 bases between. CDR3 sequence: CASARDRGQETQYF. The CDR3, as DNA: TGTGCCAGCGCCAGGGATCGAGGACAAGAGACCCAGTACTTC.

In regard to this clone: An end of the junction differs from the germline gene, which may be a read error. The chain combines TRBV18 with TRBJ1-1, with a tentative D call TRBD1 (5 bases). Germline lookup yields CDR1 KGHSH and CDR2 LQKENI. CDR3 length: 13 amino acids. The DNA for the CDR3 is TGTGCCAGCCCACCCGACTTGGGGCAAGGAGCTTTCTTT. It yields the protein CASPPDLGQGAFF.

The chain combines TRBV4-2 with TRBJ2-6; 8 nucleotides align to TRBD1. The CDR3 contains 18 residues. Germline CDR1 reads LGHNA; CDR2 reads YNFKEQ. V trimming: 3 bases; J trimming: 0 bases; junction bases outside the gene matches: 7. CDR3 sequence (DNA): TGTGCCAGCAGCCACCCAGACAGGGGCGCCTCTGGGGCCAACGTCCTGACTTTC. The encoded protein is CASSHPDRGASGANVLTF.

The rearrangement joins TRBV7-6 to TRBJ2-7, with 9 bases identical to TRBD2. Unmatched junction bases numbered 13, after V lost 6 bases and J lost 1 base. CDR3 size: 17 residues. Per germline, CDR1 SGHVS and CDR2 FNYEAQ. The CDR3 DNA is TGTGCCAGCAGTTTCAGTAGTGGGACTAGCACTTCCTACGAGCAGTACTTC. Its translation: CASSFSSGTSTSYEQYF. The variable domain in full, with the rest retrieved from reference TRBV7-6 and TRBJ2-7, is GAGVSQSPRYKVTKRGQDVALRCDPISGHVSLYWYRQALGQGPEFLTYFNYEAQQDKSGLPNDRFSAERPEGSISTLTIQRTEQRDSAMYRCASSFSSGTSTSYEQYFGPGTRLTVT.

The chain has TRBV7-9 and TRBJ2-7; 7 positions match TRBD2. CDR3 size: 13 residues. Per germline, CDR1 SEHNR and CDR2 FQNEAQ (reference sequence). After removal of 5 bases from V and 3 bases from J, the junction contained 4 bases not matched to a gene. The CDR3 loop is CASSRGLDYEQYF. As DNA, the CDR3 is TGTGCCAGCAGCCGAGGACTAGACTACGAGCAGTACTTC. Drawing the rest from reference TRBV7-9 and TRBJ2-7, the complete variable domain is DTGVSQNPRHKITKRGQNVTFRCDPISEHNRLYWYRQTLGQGPEFLTYFQNEAQLEKSRLLSDRFSAERPKGSFSTLEIQRTEQGDSAMYLCASSRGLDYEQYFGPGTRLTVT.

V is TRBV5-1 and J is TRBJ1-1, with TRBD1 as a possible D gene (5 bases). This CDR3 contains 17 residues. Germline loops: CDR1 SGHRS, CDR2 YFSETQ. The V and J ends lost 3 bases and 3 bases respectively, with 21 bases between them. The CDR3: CASSSTSGFFLDTEAFF. CDR3 bases: TGCGCCAGCAGCTCAACCTCAGGGTTTTTTCTGGACACTGAAGCTTTCTTT. Filled out from reference TRBV5-1 and TRBJ1-1, the complete variable domain reads KAGVTQTPRYLIKTRGQQVTLSCSPISGHRSVSWYQQTPGQGLQFLFEYFSETQRNKGNFPGRFSGRQFSNSRSEMNVSTLELGDSALYLCASSSTSGFFLDTEAFFGQGTRLTVV.

About this clone itself: Compared with germline, one end of the junction differs, possibly owing to a read error. V and J are TRBV11-1 and TRBJ2-7; TRBD2 is a possible D gene (5 bases). The CDR3 loop spans 14 amino acids. Germline V CDR1 and CDR2: SGHAT, FQDESV (reference sequence). The CDR3 DNA is TGTGCCAGCAGCATAGCCCCGGGGACCTACGAGCAGTACTTC. It codes for CASSIAPGTYEQYF.

The chain recombines TRBV28 with TRBJ1-4; D might be TRBD1 (6 bases). This CDR3 is built from 14 residues. The V and J ends lost 6 bases and 4 bases respectively, with 12 bases between them. Germline V lookup: CDR1 MDHEN, CDR2 SYDVKM. The chain's CDR3 is CASRADRYNEKLFF. The DNA for the CDR3 is TGTGCCAGCAGAGCGGACAGATATAATGAAAAACTGTTTTTT.

The chain carries TRBV18 and TRBJ2-7; D gene ambiguous. Trimming removed 0 bases at V and 3 bases at J, with 9 bases between. Germline loops: CDR1 KGHSH, CDR2 LQKENI. The CDR3 has 14 amino acids. CDR3 sequence reads: CASSPPVNFYEQYF. For the CDR3, the DNA is TGTGCCAGCTCACCACCGGTAAACTTCTACGAGCAGTACTTC.

This clone was seen a handful of times. The V call is TRBV28, the J call TRBJ1-2; a weak D match, TRBD1 (6 bases). The germline V gene encodes CDR1 MDHEN and CDR2 SYDVKM. With 8 bases removed from V and 4 bases from J, the gap between germline ends came to 14 bases. This CDR3 contains 13 residues. For the CDR3, the DNA is TGTGCCAGCCAGAAACAGGGAGTCTATGGCTACACCTTC. Its protein product is CASQKQGVYGYTF.

A word on this clone: A much more abundant neighbour one base away suggests this may be a read error. Other DNA variants within this sample encode the same CDR3. V usage is TRBV5-6 and J usage is TRBJ2-7; D gene ambiguous. The J call is doubtful: the DNA matches TRBJ2-5 better. CDR1 and CDR2 from the germline V gene are SGHDT and YYEEEE. This CDR3 has 11 amino acids. DNA for the CDR3: TGTGCCAGCAGCGTAAGAGAGACCCAGTACTTC. Protein sequence: CASSVRETQYF.

This clone has just one count. The same CDR3 also results from other DNA sequences found in this sample. The chain uses TRBV7-9 and TRBJ1-3, with D maybe TRBD1 (5 bases). Germline V gene sequence: CDR1 SEHNR, CDR2 FQNEAQ (reference sequence). Trimming removed 2 bases from V and 1 base from J, with 6 bases in between. The CDR3 has 14 amino acids. This chain's CDR3 is CASSLQGSGNTIYF. CDR3 DNA: TGTGCCAGCAGCTTACAGGGTTCTGGAAACACCATATATTTT. Combining the CDR3 with reference TRBV7-9 and TRBJ1-3 gives the whole variable domain DTGVSQNPRHKITKRGQNVTFRCDPISEHNRLYWYRQTLGQGPEFLTYFQNEAQLEKSRLLSDRFSAERPKGSFSTLEIQRTEQGDSAMYLCASSLQGSGNTIYFGEGSWLTVV.

V is TRBV6-1 and J is TRBJ2-7; tentatively, D is TRBD1 (7 bases). Trimming pared 1 base from V and 3 bases from J, leaving 16 bases between. The CDR3 extends over 16 amino acids. Germline V gene sequence: CDR1 MNHNS, CDR2 SASEGT. The CDR3 is CASSEVLGQGGYEQYF. The CDR3, as DNA: TGTGCCAGCAGTGAAGTTTTGGGCCAGGGGGGCTACGAGCAGTACTTC.

This clone was seen more than once but under ten times. The chain recombines TRBV28 with TRBJ2-2; D unresolved. The length of the CDR3 is 17 residues. Germline values: CDR1 MDHEN, CDR2 SYDVKM. Trimming stripped 6 bases from V and 1 base from J, with 18 bases between. The DNA for the CDR3 is TGTGCCAGCAGGGGTTCCCGACCGCCAAAGAACACCGGGGAGCTGTTTTTT. It yields the protein CASRGSRPPKNTGELFF.

Note on this clone: Just one base apart from a much larger clone, this may be a read error. The CDR3 does not close with the conserved phenylalanine or tryptophan, likely indicating a read error. The rearrangement links TRBV19 to TRBJ1-1; D uncertain. CDR1 and CDR2 (germline): LNHDA, SQIVND (reference sequence). V shed 3 bases and J shed 0 bases, with 8 bases lying between them. The length of the CDR3 is 14 residues. The CDR3 DNA sequence: TGTGCCAGTAGTATCCCAGGAGTGAACACTGAAGCTTTCCTT. Protein sequence: CASSIPGVNTEAFL.